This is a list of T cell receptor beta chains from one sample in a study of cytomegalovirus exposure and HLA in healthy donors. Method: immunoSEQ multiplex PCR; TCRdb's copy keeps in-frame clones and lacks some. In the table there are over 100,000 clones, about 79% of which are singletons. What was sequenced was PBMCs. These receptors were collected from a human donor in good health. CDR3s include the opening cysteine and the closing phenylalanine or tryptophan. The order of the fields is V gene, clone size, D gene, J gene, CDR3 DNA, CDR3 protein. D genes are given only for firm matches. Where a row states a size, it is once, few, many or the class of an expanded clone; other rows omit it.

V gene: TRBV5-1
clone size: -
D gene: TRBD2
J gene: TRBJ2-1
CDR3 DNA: TGCGCCAGCAGCTCGACTAGCGGGAGGATCAACAATGAGCAGTTCTTC
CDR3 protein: CASSSTSGRINNEQFF

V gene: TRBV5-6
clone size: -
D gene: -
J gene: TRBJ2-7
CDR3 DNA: TGTGCCAGCAGCCTTCCGACTAGTCAGGGCGAGCAGTACTTC
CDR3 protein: CASSLPTSQGEQYF

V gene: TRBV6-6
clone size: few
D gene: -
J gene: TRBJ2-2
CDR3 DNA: TGTGCCAGCACTTCCCTTATGACAGGCACCGGGGAGCTGTTTTTT
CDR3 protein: CASTSLMTGTGELFF

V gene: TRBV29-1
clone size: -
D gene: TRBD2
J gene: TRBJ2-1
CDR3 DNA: TGCAGCACTAGCGGGATTGTCTATGAGCAGTTCTTC
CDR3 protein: CSTSGIVYEQFF

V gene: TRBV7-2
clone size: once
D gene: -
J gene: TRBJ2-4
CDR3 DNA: TGTGCCAGCAGCCTCGACAGCTACATTCAGTACTTC
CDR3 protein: CASSLDSYIQYF

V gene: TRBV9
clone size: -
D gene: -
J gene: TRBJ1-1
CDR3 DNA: TGTGCCAGCAGCGTAGAACAGCAGAACACTGAAGCTTTCTTT
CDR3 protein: CASSVEQQNTEAFF

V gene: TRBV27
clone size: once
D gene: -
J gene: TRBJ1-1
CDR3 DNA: TGTGCCACGAGAAATAGGGGATACACTGAAGCTTTCTTT
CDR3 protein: CATRNRGYTEAFF

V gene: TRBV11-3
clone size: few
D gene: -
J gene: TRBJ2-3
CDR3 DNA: TGTGCCAGCAGCTTAGGGGGCCCTACAGATACGCAGTATTTT
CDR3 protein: CASSLGGPTDTQYF

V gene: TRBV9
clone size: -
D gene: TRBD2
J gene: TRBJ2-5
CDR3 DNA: TGTGCCAGCAGCGTAGAGAAAGTAGCGGGAACGGCCCAGTACTTC
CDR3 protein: CASSVEKVAGTAQYF

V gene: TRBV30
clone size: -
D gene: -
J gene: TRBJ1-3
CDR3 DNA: TGTGCCTGGGGACAGAATGGAAACACCATATATTTT
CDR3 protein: CAWGQNGNTIYF

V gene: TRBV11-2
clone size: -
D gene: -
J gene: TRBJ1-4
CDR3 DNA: TGTGCCAGCAGCTTGGGCAGAGAACTGTTTTTT
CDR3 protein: CASSLGRELFF

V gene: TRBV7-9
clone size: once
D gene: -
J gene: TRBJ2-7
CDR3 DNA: TGTGCCAGCAGTACTAGGATAGGCGAGCAGTACTTC
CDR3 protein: CASSTRIGEQYF

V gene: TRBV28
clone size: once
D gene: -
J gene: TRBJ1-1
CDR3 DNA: TGTGCCAGCAGTTTAGGCCAGGTATTGACTGAAGCTTTCTTT
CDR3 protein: CASSLGQVLTEAFF

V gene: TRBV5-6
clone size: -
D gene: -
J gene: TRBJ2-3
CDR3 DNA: TGTGCCAGCACCTTCACTACTCGTACTTCCACAGATACGCAGTATTTT
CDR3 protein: CASTFTTRTSTDTQYF

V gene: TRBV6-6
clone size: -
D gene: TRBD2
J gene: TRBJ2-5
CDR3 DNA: TGTGCCAGCAGTCGCGGGGGACTATCGGGGGAGACCCAGTACTTC
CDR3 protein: CASSRGGLSGETQYF

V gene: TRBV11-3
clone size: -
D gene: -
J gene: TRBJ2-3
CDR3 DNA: TGTGCCAGCAGCCCCTCCGGGGGGCCACAAGATACGCAGTATTTT
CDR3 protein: CASSPSGGPQDTQYF

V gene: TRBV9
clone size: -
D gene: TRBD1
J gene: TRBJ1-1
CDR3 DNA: TGTGCCAGCAGCGCGGGGACAGCTAACACTGAAGCTTTCTTT
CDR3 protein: CASSAGTANTEAFF

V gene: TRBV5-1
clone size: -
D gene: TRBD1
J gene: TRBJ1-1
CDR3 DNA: TGCGCCAGCAGCTATGGGCCAACAGGGGGCGAGGTGAACACTGAAGCTTTCTTT
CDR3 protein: CASSYGPTGGEVNTEAFF

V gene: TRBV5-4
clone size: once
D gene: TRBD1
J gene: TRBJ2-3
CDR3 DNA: TGTGCCAGCAGCTCGGGACAGACTATCACAGATACGCAGTATTTT
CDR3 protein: CASSSGQTITDTQYF

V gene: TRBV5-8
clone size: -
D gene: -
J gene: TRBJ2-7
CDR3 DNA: TGTGCCAGCAGCTTGCCTCCATCGGACTGGTCCTACGAGCAGTACTTC
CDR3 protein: CASSLPPSDWSYEQYF

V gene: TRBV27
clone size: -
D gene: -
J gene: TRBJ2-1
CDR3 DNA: TGTGCCAGCAGTTTATTGGCGGTTCGTTCCTACAATGAGCAGTTCTTC
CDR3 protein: CASSLLAVRSYNEQFF

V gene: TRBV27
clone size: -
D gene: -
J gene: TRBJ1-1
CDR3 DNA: TGTGCCAGCAGCGTGGCAGGTCGGATTGAAGCTTTCTTT
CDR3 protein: CASSVAGRIEAFF

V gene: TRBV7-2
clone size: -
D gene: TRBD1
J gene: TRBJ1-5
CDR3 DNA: TGTGCCAGCAGCGGGGACAGTTATCAGCCCCAGCATTTT
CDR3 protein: CASSGDSYQPQHF

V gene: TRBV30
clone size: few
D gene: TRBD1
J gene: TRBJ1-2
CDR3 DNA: TGTGCCTGGAGCAGAGGGACAGGGGACGGCTACACCTTC
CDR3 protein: CAWSRGTGDGYTF

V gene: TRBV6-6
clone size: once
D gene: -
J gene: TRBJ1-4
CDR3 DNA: TGTGCCAGCAGTTACTGGGGCGGGGATGAAAAACTGTTTTTT
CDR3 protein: CASSYWGGDEKLFF

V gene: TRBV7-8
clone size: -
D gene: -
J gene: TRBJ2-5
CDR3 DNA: TGTGCCAGTAGGGGGTTGGAGACCCAGTACTTC
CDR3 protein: CASRGLETQYF

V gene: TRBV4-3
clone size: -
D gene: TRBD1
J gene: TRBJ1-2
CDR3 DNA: TGCGCCAGCAGCCGAACCCTCGGGACAGGTGATGGCTACACCTTC
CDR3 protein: CASSRTLGTGDGYTF

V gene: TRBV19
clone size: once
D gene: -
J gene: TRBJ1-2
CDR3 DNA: TGTGCCAGTAGTAGAGGTTCCGACGGGTATGGCTACACCTTC
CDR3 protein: CASSRGSDGYGYTF

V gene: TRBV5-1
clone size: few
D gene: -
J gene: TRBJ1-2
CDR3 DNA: TGCGCCAGCAGCTTGCAGTCAGGCAACTATGGCTACACCTTC
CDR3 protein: CASSLQSGNYGYTF

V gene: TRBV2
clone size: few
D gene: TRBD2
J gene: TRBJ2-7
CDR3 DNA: TGTGCCAGCAGTCACGATAGCGGGAGGCAACCCTACGAGCAGTACTTC
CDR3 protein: CASSHDSGRQPYEQYF

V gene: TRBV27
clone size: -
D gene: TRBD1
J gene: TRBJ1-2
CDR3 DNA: TGTGCCAGCAGTGCACAGGGGAACTATGGCTACACCTTC
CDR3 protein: CASSAQGNYGYTF